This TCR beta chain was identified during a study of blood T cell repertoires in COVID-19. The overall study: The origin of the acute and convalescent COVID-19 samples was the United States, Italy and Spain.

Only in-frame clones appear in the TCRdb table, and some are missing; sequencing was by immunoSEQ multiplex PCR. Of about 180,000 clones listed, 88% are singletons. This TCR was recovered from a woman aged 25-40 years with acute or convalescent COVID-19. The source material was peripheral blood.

CDR3 bases: TGTGCCAGCAGTACCACTAGTGGCCCGCAGTATTTT. Translating it yields CASSTTSGPQYF. This chain links TRBV12-3 or TRBV12-4 with TRBJ2-3; D might be TRBD2 (5 bases). The CDR3 spans 12 residues. Trimming removed 5 bases from V and 10 bases from J, with 13 bases in between.